One sample yielded the 18 T cell receptor beta chains listed below, sequenced in a study of blood T cell repertoires in COVID-19. The data were produced by immunoSEQ multiplex PCR, yet TCRdb's version contains in-frame clones alone and is incomplete. This sample has approximately 99,000 clones, with roughly 89% found just once. The sample comprised peripheral blood. The source of these receptors is a man between 65 and 85 years old with active or convalescent COVID-19.

The chain recombines TRBV5-8 with TRBJ1-1; D uncertain. CDR3 length: 12 amino acids. V was shortened by 4 bases and J by 8 bases, with 12 bases between the two germline ends. Germline assignment: CDR1 SGHTS and CDR2 YDEGEE. The CDR3, as DNA: TGTGCCAGCAGCCGCGGACTGTTAGAAGCTTTCTTT. Protein sequence: CASSRGLLEAFF.

The CDR3 DNA sequence: TGTGCCAGCAGCCCGGAGCCAGGGGTCAATCAGCCCCAGCATTTT. Its protein is CASSPEPGVNQPQHF. V and J are TRBV5-4 and TRBJ1-5; D might be TRBD1 (6 bases). The V gene lost 4 bases and the J gene lost 3 bases, with 14 bases spanning the gap. CDR1 and CDR2 from the germline V gene are SGHNT and YYREEE (reference sequence). This CDR3 is built from 15 residues.

J is TRBJ1-4 and V is TRBV28; no clear D. Trimming pared 5 bases from V and 6 bases from J, leaving 7 bases between. This CDR3 is built from 12 residues. CDR1 is MDHEN, CDR2 SYDVKM, per germline. CDR3 residues: CASSLPHEKLFF. Here the CDR3 DNA reads TGTGCCAGCAGTCTACCGCATGAAAAACTGTTTTTT.

This chain uses TRBV24-1 with TRBJ2-7; weak D call: TRBD2 (6 bases). The CDR3 spans 16 residues. V was trimmed by 4 bases and J by 5 bases, leaving 20 bases between them. The V gene's germline CDR1 is KGHDR and CDR2 SFDVKD. The CDR3 loop reads CATSDSSATRRDEQYF. CDR3 coding DNA: TGTGCCACCAGTGACTCCTCCGCCACCCGGAGGGACGAGCAGTACTTC.

The V call is TRBV30, the J call TRBJ1-4; 9 bases are shared with TRBD1. The CDR3 loop spans 15 amino acids. J was trimmed by 7 bases and V by 2 bases; bases with no gene match: 8. From germline, CDR1 is GTSNPN and CDR2 SVGIG (reference sequence). The CDR3 spells CAWSLGTGMGEKLFF. The CDR3 DNA is TGTGCCTGGAGTTTGGGGACAGGGATGGGTGAAAAACTGTTTTTT.

V is TRBV29-1 and J is TRBJ2-5; TRBD2 agrees at 11 bases. This CDR3 contains 13 residues. CDR1 is SQVTM, CDR2 ANQGSEA, per germline. Losses at the gene ends were 7 bases for V and 5 bases for J; bases not matched to a gene: 6. The DNA of the CDR3 is TGCAGCGATCAACTAGCGGGGGTGGAGACCCAGTACTTC. This gives the protein CSDQLAGVETQYF. The whole variable domain, remainder taken from reference TRBV29-1 and TRBJ2-5, is SAVISQKPSRDICQRGTSLTIQCQVDSQVTMMFWYRQQPGQSLTLIATANQGSEATYESGFVIDKFPISRPNLTFSTLTVSNMSPEDSSIYLCSDQLAGVETQYFGPGTRLLVL.

The V and J genes are TRBV7-3 and TRBJ2-1, with D tentatively TRBD2 (6 bases). CDR1 SGHTA and CDR2 FQGTGA come from the germline V gene. CDR3 length: 16 amino acids. The ends were cut back, 5 bases at V and 4 bases at J, with 18 bases in the middle. The CDR3 spells CASSTTTSRLYNEQFF. CDR3 nucleotide sequence: TGTGCCAGCAGCACCACGACTAGTCGTTTATACAATGAGCAGTTCTTC.

The genes are TRBV7-2 and TRBJ2-7; maybe TRBD2 (6 bases). V lost 5 bases, J lost 2 bases, and 16 bases lay in between. Germline V gene lookup returns CDR1 SGHTA and CDR2 FQGNSA. There are 15 residues in the CDR3. DNA of the CDR3: TGTGCCAGCAGCCCATATGGGGGGTCCACCTACGAGCAGTACTTC. Amino acids: CASSPYGGSTYEQYF. Looking up the rest from reference TRBV7-2 and TRBJ2-7 gives the full variable domain: GAGVSQSPSNKVTEKGKDVELRCDPISGHTALYWYRQSLGQGLEFLIYFQGNSAPDKSGLPSDRFSAERTGGSVSTLTIQRTQQEDSAVYLCASSPYGGSTYEQYFGPGTRLTVT.

The J gene is TRBJ2-2, the V gene TRBV2; 8 nucleotides match TRBD1. This CDR3 has 14 residues. Germline CDR1 is SNHLY and CDR2 is FYNNEI. Trimming at V came to 6 bases and at J to 1 base, leaving 1 base not matched to a gene. The CDR3 sequence is CASSGQGNTGELFF. CDR3 nucleotide sequence: TGTGCCAGCAGCGGACAGGGGAACACCGGGGAGCTGTTTTTT.

V gene TRBV6-5 combines with J gene TRBJ2-3; 7 bases are shared with TRBD1. Per the germline V gene, CDR1 is MNHEY and CDR2 is SVGAGI. With 6 bases clipped from V and 0 bases from J, the junction kept 6 bases outside the gene matches. This CDR3 spans 15 amino acids. The CDR3 nucleotides are TGTGCCAGCAGCGACAGGGACAGAAGCACAGATACGCAGTATTTT. Translating it yields CASSDRDRSTDTQYF.

The rearrangement joins TRBV27 to TRBJ2-7, with 10 bases that match TRBD1. J lost 0 bases, V lost 6 bases, and 5 bases had no gene match. The CDR3 loop spans 15 amino acids. The V gene's germline CDR1 is MNHEY and CDR2 SMNVEV (reference sequence). The CDR3 loop reads CASRTGGMGSYEQYF. DNA for the CDR3: TGTGCCAGCAGGACAGGGGGCATGGGCTCCTACGAGCAGTACTTC.

This chain joins TRBV6-5 and TRBJ2-7; 7 nucleotides match TRBD1. This CDR3 is built from 14 residues. CDR1 is MNHEY, CDR2 SVGAGI, per germline. The V segment lost 2 bases and the J segment 3 bases; nucleotides outside the gene matches: 4. CDR3 bases: TGTGCCAGCAGTTACCGGGACAGCGGCTACGAGCAGTACTTC. Residues: CASSYRDSGYEQYF.

The chain carries TRBV7-2 and TRBJ2-3, with TRBD2 identical over 8 bases. After removal of 4 bases from V and 5 bases from J, the junction contained 8 bases not matched to a gene. Germline V gives CDR1 SGHTA, CDR2 FQGNSA. The CDR3 contains 15 residues. In nucleotides, the CDR3 is TGTGCCAGCAGCTCATACGGACTAGCCCAAGATACGCAGTATTTT. Protein product: CASSSYGLAQDTQYF.

This clone was counted once. The V call is TRBV28, the J call TRBJ2-1; D may be TRBD2 (6 bases). Trimming removed 7 bases from V and 10 bases from J, with 20 bases in between. Per germline, CDR1 MDHEN and CDR2 SYDVKM. The CDR3 runs 14 residues. The CDR3 protein is CASTLGTHNTEQFF. CDR3 bases: TGTGCCAGCACCCTCGGGACTCATAATACCGAGCAGTTCTTC.

The rearrangement links TRBV2 to TRBJ1-2; no definite D call. Germline V gene data show CDR1 as SNHLY and CDR2 as FYNNEI. The CDR3 contains 13 residues. The ends were cut back, 7 bases at V and 7 bases at J, with 16 bases in the middle. CDR3 sequence: CASKQEAVGGYTF. The CDR3 region has the DNA TGTGCCAGCAAGCAGGAGGCAGTCGGTGGCTACACCTTC. Complete variable domain (other parts from reference TRBV2 and TRBJ1-2): EPEVTQTPSHQVTQMGQEVILRCVPISNHLYFYWYRQILGQKVEFLVSFYNNEISEKSEIFDDQFSVERPDGSNFTLKIRSTKLEDSAMYFCASKQEAVGGYTFGSGTRLTVV.

The chain couples TRBV12-3 or TRBV12-4 to TRBJ2-3; D is possibly TRBD1 (5 bases). The CDR3 consists of 13 residues. V was shortened by 0 bases and J by 5 bases, with 6 bases between the two germline ends. The CDR3 DNA sequence: TGTGCCAGCAGTTTAGCCACAGGAGATACGCAGTATTTT. Translated, it gives CASSLATGDTQYF.

The V and J genes are TRBV18 and TRBJ1-2; TRBD1 agrees at 11 bases. Germline V gene data show CDR1 as KGHSH and CDR2 as LQKENI. V gave up 3 bases and J gave up 4 bases; unmatched junction bases: 7. The CDR3 length is 16 residues. DNA for the CDR3: TGTGCCAGCTCACCTGCGGGACAGGGGGAAAGCTATGGCTACACCTTC. Its protein is CASSPAGQGESYGYTF.

The rearrangement joins TRBV11-1 to TRBJ1-6; D perhaps matches TRBD1 (6 bases). The CDR3 extends over 12 amino acids. The V gene lost 6 bases and the J gene lost 10 bases, with 10 bases spanning the gap. Germline V lookup: CDR1 SGHAT, CDR2 FQDESV (reference sequence). CDR3 bases: TGTGCCAGCAGTGCAGGGGAATCACCCCTCCACTTT. This translates into CASSAGESPLHF.